The present entry profiles one T cell receptor beta chain with its context. The CDR3 is 14 amino acids. V lost 5 bases to trimming and J lost 10 bases, with 15 bases between them. Looked up from germline, CDR1 is MNHEY and CDR2 is SVGAGI. Original data processing: The authors estimated nucleated cell counts from reference gene primer amplification. The protocol was immunoSEQ multiplex PCR, while the TCRdb copy is restricted to in-frame clones and leaves out a portion. That table gives V, J and clone size, and the DNA gave D and trimming. The sample gives about 100,000 clones, around four fifths of which show up once; approximately 26% is in the top ten. This entry is derived from a study of blood T cell repertoires in COVID-19. Overall study context: Researchers got acute and convalescent COVID-19 samples from the United States, Italy and Spain. PBMCs, B-cell-depleted T cells, or T cells provided the cDNA or gDNA that made up the material.

Sequencing was performed on peripheral blood. The chain combines TRBV6-5 with TRBJ1-6, with D possibly TRBD1 on 6 matching bases. The sequence came from a man aged 55-75 years with acute or convalescent COVID-19. The CDR3 here is CASSHTGKDSPLHF. The DNA of the CDR3 is TGTGCCAGCAGTCATACAGGGAAGGACTCACCCCTCCACTTT.